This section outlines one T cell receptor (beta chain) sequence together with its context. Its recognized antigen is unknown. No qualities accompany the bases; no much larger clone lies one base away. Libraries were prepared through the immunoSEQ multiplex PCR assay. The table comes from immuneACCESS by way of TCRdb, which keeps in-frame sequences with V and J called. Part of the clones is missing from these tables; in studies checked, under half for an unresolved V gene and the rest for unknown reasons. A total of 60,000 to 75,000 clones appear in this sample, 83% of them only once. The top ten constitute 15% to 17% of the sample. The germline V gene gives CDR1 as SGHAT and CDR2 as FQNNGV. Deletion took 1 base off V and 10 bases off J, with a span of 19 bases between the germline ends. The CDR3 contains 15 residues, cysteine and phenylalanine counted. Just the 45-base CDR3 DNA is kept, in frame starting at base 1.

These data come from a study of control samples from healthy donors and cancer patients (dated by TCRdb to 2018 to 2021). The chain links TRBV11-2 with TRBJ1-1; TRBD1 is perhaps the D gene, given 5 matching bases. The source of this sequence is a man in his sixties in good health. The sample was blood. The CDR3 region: CASSLGALSSGGAFF. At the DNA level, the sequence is TGTGCCAGCAGCTTAGGGGCCTTATCCTCTGGGGGAGCTTTCTTT.